These T cell receptor beta chains were read from a single sample in a study of T-cell reconstitution after alpha-beta-depleted transplantation in children. One entry per CDR3 protein, called by TCRdb with MiXCR from the PCR reads. This table has hundreds of thousands of distinct CDR3 sequences, about 31% appearing once. Sample: PBMCs from the stem cell graft donor, taken from the stem cell graft. These receptors all come from a human donor who donated a stem cell graft to a child with aplastic anemia. Both conserved end residues are part of each CDR3. The D gene is left open where the match is weak. Clone size is stated in some rows and not others, as once, few, many or a class when expanded.

cdr3_length: 16
v_call: TRBV6-2/TRBV6-3
clone_size: .
d_call: .
j_call: TRBJ2-6
cdr3_nt: TGTGCCAGCAGTTACAACCCGCAATCTGGGGCCAACGTCCTGACTTTC
cdr3_aa: CASSYNPQSGANVLTF

cdr3_length: 16
v_call: TRBV20-1
clone_size: .
d_call: TRBD1
j_call: TRBJ2-1
cdr3_nt: TGCAGTGCTAGGGGGACAGGTGATAGCTCCTACAATGAGCAGTTCTTC
cdr3_aa: CSARGTGDSSYNEQFF

cdr3_length: 17
v_call: TRBV27
clone_size: .
d_call: .
j_call: TRBJ1-1
cdr3_nt: TGTGCCAGCAGTTTCCGGAAAGGGGTTGGGATGAACACTGAAGCTTTCTTT
cdr3_aa: CASSFRKGVGMNTEAFF

cdr3_length: 12
v_call: TRBV29-1
clone_size: few
d_call: TRBD1
j_call: TRBJ1-3
cdr3_nt: TGCAGCGTTGCGGGACAGGGGAGCACCATATATTTT
cdr3_aa: CSVAGQGSTIYF

cdr3_length: 14
v_call: TRBV6-5
clone_size: .
d_call: .
j_call: TRBJ1-1
cdr3_nt: TGTGCCAGCAGTTACGCTAATCGTAAGACTGAAGCTTTCTTT
cdr3_aa: CASSYANRKTEAFF

cdr3_length: 13
v_call: TRBV29-1
clone_size: few
d_call: .
j_call: TRBJ1-1
cdr3_nt: TGCAGCGCAAAGGGGAGAATGAACACTGAAGCTTTCTTT
cdr3_aa: CSAKGRMNTEAFF

cdr3_length: 18
v_call: TRBV9
clone_size: .
d_call: .
j_call: TRBJ1-3
cdr3_nt: TGTGCCAGCAGCGTAGGGGGAGGACAGAGAACCTCTGGAAACACCATATATTTT
cdr3_aa: CASSVGGGQRTSGNTIYF

cdr3_length: 14
v_call: TRBV9
clone_size: .
d_call: .
j_call: TRBJ2-1
cdr3_nt: TGTGCCAGCAGCGTAGGGACGGGGGCAGGTGAGCAGTTCTTC
cdr3_aa: CASSVGTGAGEQFF

cdr3_length: 14
v_call: TRBV7-9
clone_size: few
d_call: .
j_call: TRBJ2-1
cdr3_nt: TGTGCCAGCAGCTCCCCCCAGGCAGGGTCAGGGGAGTTCTTC
cdr3_aa: CASSSPQAGSGEFF

cdr3_length: 15
v_call: TRBV7-9
clone_size: few
d_call: .
j_call: TRBJ2-2
cdr3_nt: TGTGCCAGCAGCCCCTGGACTTCGAACACCGGGGAGCTGTTTTTT
cdr3_aa: CASSPWTSNTGELFF

cdr3_length: 15
v_call: TRBV6-1
clone_size: .
d_call: TRBD1
j_call: TRBJ1-6
cdr3_nt: TGTGCCAGCAAGGGACAGGTGTCTTATAATTCACCCCTCCACTTT
cdr3_aa: CASKGQVSYNSPLHF

cdr3_length: 13
v_call: TRBV12-3/TRBV12-4
clone_size: few
d_call: TRBD2
j_call: TRBJ2-5
cdr3_nt: TGTGCCAGCAGTCCCGGGACTACAGAGACCCAGTACTTC
cdr3_aa: CASSPGTTETQYF

cdr3_length: 16
v_call: TRBV5-4
clone_size: .
d_call: .
j_call: TRBJ2-2
cdr3_nt: TGTGCCAGCAGCTTGGAGGGAGGCCGGGGCACCGGGGAGCTGTTTTTT
cdr3_aa: CASSLEGGRGTGELFF

cdr3_length: 14
v_call: TRBV20-1
clone_size: few
d_call: .
j_call: TRBJ2-3
cdr3_nt: TGCAGTGCCTTCAGACAGGGAGGGACAGATACGCAGTATTTT
cdr3_aa: CSAFRQGGTDTQYF

cdr3_length: 16
v_call: TRBV28
clone_size: few
d_call: .
j_call: TRBJ2-7
cdr3_nt: TGTGCCAGCAGCCCCTTGGGGGGAGCGCCATCTACGACGCAGTACTTC
cdr3_aa: CASSPLGGAPSTTQYF

cdr3_length: 16
v_call: TRBV12-3/TRBV12-4
clone_size: .
d_call: TRBD2
j_call: TRBJ2-2
cdr3_nt: TGTGCCAGCAGTTGGGGATCTAGCGGGATAACCGGGGAGCTGTTTTTT
cdr3_aa: CASSWGSSGITGELFF

cdr3_length: 17
v_call: TRBV5-5
clone_size: few
d_call: .
j_call: TRBJ2-1
cdr3_nt: TGTGCCAGCAGGTTCCTTAGTTTGACAACACCCGAGGATGAGCAGTTCTTC
cdr3_aa: CASRFLSLTTPEDEQFF

cdr3_length: 14
v_call: TRBV2
clone_size: .
d_call: .
j_call: TRBJ2-7
cdr3_nt: TGTGCCAGCAGTGAGAGGCAGGTCCCCTACGAGCAGTACTTC
cdr3_aa: CASSERQVPYEQYF

cdr3_length: 21
v_call: TRBV18
clone_size: .
d_call: TRBD1
j_call: TRBJ2-2
cdr3_nt: TGTGCCAGCTCACGTTTGGACAGGGGGGGCTCCGGGACCAAGAACACCGGGGAGCTGTTTTTT
cdr3_aa: CASSRLDRGGSGTKNTGELFF

cdr3_length: 14
v_call: TRBV18
clone_size: .
d_call: TRBD1
j_call: TRBJ1-2
cdr3_nt: TGTGCCAGCTCTCCTCAAGGGGGCCAAGCGTTCTACACCTTC
cdr3_aa: CASSPQGGQAFYTF

cdr3_length: 14
v_call: TRBV27
clone_size: few
d_call: .
j_call: TRBJ2-7
cdr3_nt: TGTGCCAGCAGTTTAAGGGGGGGCCCCTACGAGCAGTACTTC
cdr3_aa: CASSLRGGPYEQYF

cdr3_length: 14
v_call: TRBV20-1
clone_size: many
d_call: .
j_call: TRBJ2-1
cdr3_nt: TGCAGTGCTCCCATCCGGGGCTCCTACAATGAGCAGTTCTTC
cdr3_aa: CSAPIRGSYNEQFF

cdr3_length: 14
v_call: TRBV13
clone_size: .
d_call: .
j_call: TRBJ1-1
cdr3_nt: TGTGCCAGCAGCTACAGCGAGGAGGGCACTGAAGCTTTCTTT
cdr3_aa: CASSYSEEGTEAFF

cdr3_length: 18
v_call: TRBV4-2
clone_size: few
d_call: TRBD2
j_call: TRBJ2-5
cdr3_nt: TGTGCCAGCAGCCCACCCGGGACTAGCGGGATATACCAAGAGACCCAGTACTTC
cdr3_aa: CASSPPGTSGIYQETQYF

cdr3_length: 17
v_call: TRBV4-3
clone_size: .
d_call: .
j_call: TRBJ2-6
cdr3_nt: TGCGCCAGCAGCCAAGTGCACGAGATCTCTGGGGCCAACGTCCTGACTTTC
cdr3_aa: CASSQVHEISGANVLTF

cdr3_length: 16
v_call: TRBV30
clone_size: once
d_call: TRBD1
j_call: TRBJ1-5
cdr3_nt: TGTGCCTGGAGTGCAGACAGGGGGTTTAGCAATCAGCCCCAGCATTTT
cdr3_aa: CAWSADRGFSNQPQHF

cdr3_length: 15
v_call: TRBV20-1
clone_size: few
d_call: .
j_call: TRBJ2-6
cdr3_nt: TGCAGTGCTAGCGGGAGCCCCTCTGGGGCCAACGTCCTGACTTTC
cdr3_aa: CSASGSPSGANVLTF

cdr3_length: 15
v_call: TRBV20-1
clone_size: .
d_call: TRBD2
j_call: TRBJ2-1
cdr3_nt: TGCAGTGCTAGAGATACAAGCGGGAGGGCGAGTGAGCAGTTCTTC
cdr3_aa: CSARDTSGRASEQFF

cdr3_length: 14
v_call: TRBV10-3
clone_size: .
d_call: .
j_call: TRBJ1-4
cdr3_nt: TGTGCCATCATTCAAGGGGGGGAAAATGAAAAACTGTTTTTT
cdr3_aa: CAIIQGGENEKLFF

cdr3_length: 16
v_call: TRBV5-1
clone_size: .
d_call: TRBD2
j_call: TRBJ2-1
cdr3_nt: TGCGCCAGCAGCTTGGTGGCTAGCGGGGGGATAAATGAGCAGTTCTTC
cdr3_aa: CASSLVASGGINEQFF

cdr3_length: 12
v_call: TRBV7-2
clone_size: .
d_call: .
j_call: TRBJ2-6
cdr3_nt: TGTGCCAGCACATCCGGGGCCAACGTCCTGACTTTC
cdr3_aa: CASTSGANVLTF

cdr3_length: 15
v_call: TRBV5-8
clone_size: few
d_call: .
j_call: TRBJ2-5
cdr3_nt: TGTGCCAGCAGCTTGTCGGTAGTCGACCCTGAGACCCAGTACTTC
cdr3_aa: CASSLSVVDPETQYF

cdr3_length: 13
v_call: TRBV28
clone_size: once
d_call: TRBD1
j_call: TRBJ2-7
cdr3_nt: TGTGCCAGCAGGCAGGACAGGGCCTACGAGCAGTACTTC
cdr3_aa: CASRQDRAYEQYF

cdr3_length: 15
v_call: TRBV5-1
clone_size: .
d_call: TRBD1
j_call: TRBJ2-1
cdr3_nt: TGCGCCAGCAGCTTGGGGACAGGGCTGAGCGATGAGCAGTTCTTC
cdr3_aa: CASSLGTGLSDEQFF

cdr3_length: 13
v_call: TRBV20-1
clone_size: .
d_call: .
j_call: TRBJ1-2
cdr3_nt: TGCAGTGCTAGCACAGGGAATAACTATGCCTACACCTTC
cdr3_aa: CSASTGNNYAYTF

cdr3_length: 19
v_call: TRBV5-1
clone_size: few
d_call: TRBD2
j_call: TRBJ2-1
cdr3_nt: TGCGCCAGCAGCCGAACTAGCGGGAGTCCCAGGAGCTCCTACAATGAGCAGTTCTTC
cdr3_aa: CASSRTSGSPRSSYNEQFF

cdr3_length: 15
v_call: TRBV5-5
clone_size: .
d_call: TRBD1
j_call: TRBJ2-2
cdr3_nt: TGTGCCAGCAGCGCATACAGGGGCGGCACCGGGGAGCTGTTTTTT
cdr3_aa: CASSAYRGGTGELFF

cdr3_length: 15
v_call: TRBV25-1
clone_size: few
d_call: .
j_call: TRBJ1-4
cdr3_nt: TGTGCCAGCAGTGAAGGGTTCCGCCGGGATGAAAAACTGTTTTTT
cdr3_aa: CASSEGFRRDEKLFF

cdr3_length: 12
v_call: TRBV7-2
clone_size: few
d_call: .
j_call: TRBJ1-1
cdr3_nt: TGTGCCAGCAGCTCTATGAACACTGAAGCTTTCTTT
cdr3_aa: CASSSMNTEAFF

cdr3_length: 13
v_call: TRBV25-1
clone_size: .
d_call: TRBD2
j_call: TRBJ2-1
cdr3_nt: TGTGCCAGCCGGGGGGGCGGGTACAATGAGCAGTTCTTC
cdr3_aa: CASRGGGYNEQFF

cdr3_length: 16
v_call: TRBV10-2
clone_size: few
d_call: TRBD2
j_call: TRBJ2-3
cdr3_nt: TGCGCCAGCAGAGAAGGACTAGCGGGAGTAACAGATACGCAGTATTTT
cdr3_aa: CASREGLAGVTDTQYF

cdr3_length: 13
v_call: TRBV29-1
clone_size: .
d_call: .
j_call: TRBJ2-3
cdr3_nt: TGCAGCGTTGAAGATCAACTAAGAGATACGCAGTATTTT
cdr3_aa: CSVEDQLRDTQYF

cdr3_length: 16
v_call: TRBV6-5
clone_size: .
d_call: .
j_call: TRBJ2-1
cdr3_nt: TGTGCCAGCAGTTACACATTGGCGGGCGCATACAATGAGCAGTTCTTC
cdr3_aa: CASSYTLAGAYNEQFF

cdr3_length: 20
v_call: TRBV7-2
clone_size: few
d_call: TRBD2
j_call: TRBJ2-5
cdr3_nt: TGTGCCAGCAGCTTAGCGGATTCGGGACTATCCGGAAGGTACCAAGAGACCCAGTACTTC
cdr3_aa: CASSLADSGLSGRYQETQYF

cdr3_length: 13
v_call: TRBV5-1
clone_size: few
d_call: .
j_call: TRBJ2-1
cdr3_nt: TGCGCCAGCTTGGTAGAGGGCCGAGGGGAGCAGTTCTTC
cdr3_aa: CASLVEGRGEQFF

cdr3_length: 16
v_call: TRBV4-3
clone_size: .
d_call: TRBD1
j_call: TRBJ1-2
cdr3_nt: TGCGCCAGCAGCCGTCTCGGGACAGGGCAGGACTATGGCTACACCTTC
cdr3_aa: CASSRLGTGQDYGYTF

cdr3_length: 16
v_call: TRBV18
clone_size: few
d_call: .
j_call: TRBJ2-1
cdr3_nt: TGTGCCAGCTCTACGACCGCTCGAGGCTCCTACAATGAGCAGTTCTTC
cdr3_aa: CASSTTARGSYNEQFF

cdr3_length: 15
v_call: TRBV6-1
clone_size: .
d_call: .
j_call: TRBJ2-3
cdr3_nt: TGTGCCAGCAGTCAACCTAGGGGTGGGACAGATACGCAGTATTTT
cdr3_aa: CASSQPRGGTDTQYF

cdr3_length: 12
v_call: TRBV7-9
clone_size: many
d_call: .
j_call: TRBJ2-5
cdr3_nt: TGTGCCAGCAGCCCAAGTCTAGTGACAGGGTACTTC
cdr3_aa: CASSPSLVTGYF

cdr3_length: 14
v_call: TRBV7-8
clone_size: few
d_call: .
j_call: TRBJ2-7
cdr3_nt: TGTGCCAGCAGCCAAACGGCACCGGGGTGGGAGCAGTACTTC
cdr3_aa: CASSQTAPGWEQYF

cdr3_length: 15
v_call: TRBV11-2
clone_size: .
d_call: .
j_call: TRBJ2-1
cdr3_nt: TGTGCCAGCAGCTTAAATGGGAGAAGTCACAATGAGCAGTTCTTC
cdr3_aa: CASSLNGRSHNEQFF

cdr3_length: 14
v_call: TRBV27
clone_size: .
d_call: .
j_call: TRBJ1-5
cdr3_nt: TGTGCCAGCAGTTTAACGTCAGGGAGGCAGCCCCAGCATTTT
cdr3_aa: CASSLTSGRQPQHF